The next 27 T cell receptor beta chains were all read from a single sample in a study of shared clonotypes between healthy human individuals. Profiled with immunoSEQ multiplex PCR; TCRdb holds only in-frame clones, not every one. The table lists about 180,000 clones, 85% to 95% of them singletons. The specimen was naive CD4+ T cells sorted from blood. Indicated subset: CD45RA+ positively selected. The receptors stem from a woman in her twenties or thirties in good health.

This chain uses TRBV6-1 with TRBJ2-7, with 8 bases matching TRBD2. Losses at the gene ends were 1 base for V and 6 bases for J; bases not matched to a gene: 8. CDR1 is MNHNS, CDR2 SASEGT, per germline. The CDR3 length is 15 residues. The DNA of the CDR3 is TGTGCCAGCAGTGAAGGGTCCGCGGGAGGCGTCGAGCAGTACTTC. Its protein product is CASSEGSAGGVEQYF.

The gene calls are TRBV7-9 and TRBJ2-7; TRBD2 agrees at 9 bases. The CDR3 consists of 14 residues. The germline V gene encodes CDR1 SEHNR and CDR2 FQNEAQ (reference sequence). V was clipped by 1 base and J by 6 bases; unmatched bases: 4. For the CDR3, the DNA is TGTGCCAGCAGCTTAGGGTTAGCGGGAGTCGAGCAGTACTTC. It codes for CASSLGLAGVEQYF.

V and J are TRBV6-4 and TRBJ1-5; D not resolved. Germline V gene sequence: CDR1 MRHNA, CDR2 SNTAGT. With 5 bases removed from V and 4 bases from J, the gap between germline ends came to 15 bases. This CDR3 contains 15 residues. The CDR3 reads CASSRARRENQPQHF. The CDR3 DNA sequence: TGTGCCAGCAGTCGGGCCCGTCGGGAGAATCAGCCCCAGCATTTT.

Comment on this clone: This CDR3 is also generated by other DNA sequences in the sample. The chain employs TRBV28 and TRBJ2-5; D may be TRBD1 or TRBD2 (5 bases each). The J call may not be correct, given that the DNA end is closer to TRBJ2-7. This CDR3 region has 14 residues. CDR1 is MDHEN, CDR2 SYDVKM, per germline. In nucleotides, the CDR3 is TGTGCCAGCAGTCCGGGGACGGCGATCTACGAGCAGTACTTC. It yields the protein CASSPGTAIYEQYF.

The CDR3 loop reads CASRSQHRSSYEQYF. The CDR3 DNA is TGTGCCAGCAGGTCCCAGCACAGGAGCTCCTACGAGCAGTACTTC. This chain connects TRBV2 to TRBJ2-7, with D maybe TRBD1 (5 bases). V lost 6 bases to trimming and J lost 0 bases, with 15 bases between them. CDR1 SNHLY and CDR2 FYNNEI come from the germline V gene. This CDR3 has 15 amino acids. Filled out from reference TRBV2 and TRBJ2-7, the complete variable domain reads EPEVTQTPSHQVTQMGQEVILRCVPISNHLYFYWYRQILGQKVEFLVSFYNNEISEKSEIFDDQFSVERPDGSNFTLKIRSTKLEDSAMYFCASRSQHRSSYEQYFGPGTRLTVT.

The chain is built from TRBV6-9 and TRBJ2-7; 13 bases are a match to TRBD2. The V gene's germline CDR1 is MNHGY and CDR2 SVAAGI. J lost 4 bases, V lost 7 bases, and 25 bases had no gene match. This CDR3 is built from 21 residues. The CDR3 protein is CASTFGYSWTSGSSDLYEQYF. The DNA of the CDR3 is TGTGCCAGCACCTTTGGCTACTCGTGGACTAGCGGGAGTTCGGATTTGTACGAGCAGTACTTC.

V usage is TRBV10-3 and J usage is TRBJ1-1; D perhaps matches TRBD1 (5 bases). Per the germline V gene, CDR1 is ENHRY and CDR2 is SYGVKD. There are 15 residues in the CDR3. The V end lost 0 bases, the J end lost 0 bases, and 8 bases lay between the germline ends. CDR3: CAISESGPMNTEAFF. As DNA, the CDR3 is TGTGCCATCAGTGAGTCGGGGCCGATGAACACTGAAGCTTTCTTT.

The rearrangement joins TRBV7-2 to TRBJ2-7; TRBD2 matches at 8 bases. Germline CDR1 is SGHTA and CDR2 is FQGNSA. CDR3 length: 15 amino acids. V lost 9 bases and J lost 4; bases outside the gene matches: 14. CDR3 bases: TGTGCCAGTAGCGGGGCGGGAGGTTTTTCTTACGAGCAGTACTTC. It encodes CASSGAGGFSYEQYF.

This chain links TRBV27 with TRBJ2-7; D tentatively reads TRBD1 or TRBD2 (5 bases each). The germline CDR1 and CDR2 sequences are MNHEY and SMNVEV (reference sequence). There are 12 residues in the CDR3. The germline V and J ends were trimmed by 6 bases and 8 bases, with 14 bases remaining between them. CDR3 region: CASSSFLGQQYF. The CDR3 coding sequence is TGTGCCAGCAGCAGTTTTTTGGGACAGCAGTACTTC.

The CDR3 is CASLMLAGDSGANVLTF. The CDR3 DNA reads TGTGCCAGCCTTATGCTAGCGGGAGACTCTGGGGCCAACGTCCTGACTTTC. The chain joins TRBV2 to TRBJ2-6; 10 nucleotides agree with TRBD2. The CDR3 has 17 residues. Germline values: CDR1 SNHLY, CDR2 FYNNEI. V trimming: 8 bases; J trimming: 0 bases; junction bases outside the gene matches: 7.

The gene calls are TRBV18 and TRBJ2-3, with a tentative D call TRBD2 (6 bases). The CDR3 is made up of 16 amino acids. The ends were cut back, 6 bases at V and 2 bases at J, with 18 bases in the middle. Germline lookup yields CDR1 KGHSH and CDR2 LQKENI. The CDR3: CASSLPTGLPTDTQYF. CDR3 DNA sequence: TGTGCCAGCTCCCTTCCTACGGGACTTCCCACAGATACGCAGTATTTT.

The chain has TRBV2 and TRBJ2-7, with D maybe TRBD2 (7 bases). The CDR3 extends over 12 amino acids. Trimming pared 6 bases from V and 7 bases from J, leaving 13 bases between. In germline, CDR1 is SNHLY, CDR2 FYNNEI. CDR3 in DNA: TGTGCCAGCAGAGGAGGGGGGGATGAGCAGTACTTC. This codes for CASRGGGDEQYF. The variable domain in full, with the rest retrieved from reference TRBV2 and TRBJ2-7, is EPEVTQTPSHQVTQMGQEVILRCVPISNHLYFYWYRQILGQKVEFLVSFYNNEISEKSEIFDDQFSVERPDGSNFTLKIRSTKLEDSAMYFCASRGGGDEQYFGPGTRLTVT.

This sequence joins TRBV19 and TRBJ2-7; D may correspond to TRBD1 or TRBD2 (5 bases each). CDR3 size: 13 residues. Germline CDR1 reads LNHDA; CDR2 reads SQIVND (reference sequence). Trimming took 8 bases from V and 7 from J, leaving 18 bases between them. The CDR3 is CASSSSGPSEQYF. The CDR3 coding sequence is TGTGCCAGTTCTTCTTCGGGACCTAGTGAGCAGTACTTC. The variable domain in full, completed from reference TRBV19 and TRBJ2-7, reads DGGITQSPKYLFRKEGQNVTLSCEQNLNHDAMYWYRQDPGQGLRLIYYSQIVNDFQKGDIAEGYSVSREKKESFPLTVTSAQKNPTAFYLCASSSSGPSEQYFGPGTRLTVT.

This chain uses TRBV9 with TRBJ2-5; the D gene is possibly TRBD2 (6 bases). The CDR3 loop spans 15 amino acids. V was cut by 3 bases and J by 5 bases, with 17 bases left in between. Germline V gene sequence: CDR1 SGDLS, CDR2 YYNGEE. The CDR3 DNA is TGTGCCAGCAGCGCCCCTCCTCCCGGAGGGGAGACCCAGTACTTC. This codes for CASSAPPPGGETQYF.

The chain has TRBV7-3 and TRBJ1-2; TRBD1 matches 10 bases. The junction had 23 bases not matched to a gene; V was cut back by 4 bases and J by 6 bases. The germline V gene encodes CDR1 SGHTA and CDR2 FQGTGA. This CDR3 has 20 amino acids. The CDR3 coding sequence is TGTGCCAGCAGCTCCGCCGGACAGGGGGTTGGGGCTGGCGGTCTGAATGGCTACACCTTC. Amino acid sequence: CASSSAGQGVGAGGLNGYTF. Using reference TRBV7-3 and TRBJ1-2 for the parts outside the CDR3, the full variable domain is GAGVSQTPSNKVTEKGKYVELRCDPISGHTALYWYRQSLGQGPEFLIYFQGTGAADDSGLPNDRFFAVRPEGSVSTLKIQRTERGDSAVYLCASSSAGQGVGAGGLNGYTFGSGTRLTVV.

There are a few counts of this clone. The CDR3 protein is CASSARGLSQPQHF. The CDR3 coding sequence is TGTGCCAGCAGCGCCAGGGGGCTGTCTCAGCCCCAGCATTTT. The chain couples TRBV7-3 to TRBJ1-5, with 8 bases fitting TRBD1. Per the germline V gene, CDR1 is SGHTA and CDR2 is FQGTGA. With V trimmed by 5 bases and J by 6 bases, 6 bases remained unmatched. The CDR3 contains 14 residues.

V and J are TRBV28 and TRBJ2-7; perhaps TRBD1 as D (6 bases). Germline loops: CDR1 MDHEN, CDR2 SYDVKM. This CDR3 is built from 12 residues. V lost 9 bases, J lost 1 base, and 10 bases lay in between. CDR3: CASWTVSYEQYF. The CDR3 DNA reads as TGTGCCAGTTGGACAGTTTCCTACGAGCAGTACTTC.

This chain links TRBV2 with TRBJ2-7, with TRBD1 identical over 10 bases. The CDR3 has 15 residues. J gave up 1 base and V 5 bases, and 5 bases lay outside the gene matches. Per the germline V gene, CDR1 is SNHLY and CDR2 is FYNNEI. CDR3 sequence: CASSFGQGGSYEQYF. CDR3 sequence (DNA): TGTGCCAGCAGTTTCGGACAGGGGGGTTCCTACGAGCAGTACTTC.

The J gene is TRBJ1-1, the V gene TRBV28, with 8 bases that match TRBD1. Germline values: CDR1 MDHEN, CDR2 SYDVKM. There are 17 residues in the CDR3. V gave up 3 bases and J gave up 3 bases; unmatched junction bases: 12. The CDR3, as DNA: TGTGCCAGCAGTTTGGGCCCCCGGGGCAGGGGGCACACTGAAGCTTTCTTT. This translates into CASSLGPRGRGHTEAFF.

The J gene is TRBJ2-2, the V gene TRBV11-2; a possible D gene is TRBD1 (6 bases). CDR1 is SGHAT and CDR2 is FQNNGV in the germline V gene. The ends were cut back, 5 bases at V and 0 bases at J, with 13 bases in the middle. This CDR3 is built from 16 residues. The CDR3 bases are TGTGCCAGCAGCCCGTGGGGGCAGACGAACACCGGGGAGCTGTTTTTT. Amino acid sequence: CASSPWGQTNTGELFF.

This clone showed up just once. CDR3 in amino acids: CASSIDRGGLRNNQPQHF. DNA for the CDR3: TGTGCCAGTAGTATAGACAGGGGTGGGCTACGCAACAATCAGCCCCAGCATTTT. The rearrangement joins TRBV19 to TRBJ1-5; D possibly corresponds to TRBD1 (6 bases). The V and J ends lost 0 bases and 3 bases respectively, with 18 bases between them. The CDR3 is made up of 18 amino acids. The germline CDR1 and CDR2 sequences are LNHDA and SQIVND (reference sequence).

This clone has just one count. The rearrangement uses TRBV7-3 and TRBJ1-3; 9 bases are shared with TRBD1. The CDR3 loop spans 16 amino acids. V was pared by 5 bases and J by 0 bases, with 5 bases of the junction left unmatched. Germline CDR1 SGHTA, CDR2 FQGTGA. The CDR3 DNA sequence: TGTGCCAGCAGCCCAGGACAGGGGTTCTCTGGAAACACCATATATTTT. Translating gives CASSPGQGFSGNTIYF.

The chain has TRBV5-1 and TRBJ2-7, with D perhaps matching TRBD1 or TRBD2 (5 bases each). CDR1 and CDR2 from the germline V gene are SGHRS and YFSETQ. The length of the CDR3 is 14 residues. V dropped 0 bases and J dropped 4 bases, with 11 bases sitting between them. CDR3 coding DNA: TGCGCCAGCAGCTTGGTGTCAGGGAGTTACGAGCAGTACTTC. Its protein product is CASSLVSGSYEQYF.

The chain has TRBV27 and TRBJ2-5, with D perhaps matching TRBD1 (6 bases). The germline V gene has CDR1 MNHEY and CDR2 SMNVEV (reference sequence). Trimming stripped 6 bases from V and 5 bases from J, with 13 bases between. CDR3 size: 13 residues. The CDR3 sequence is CASREQGRETQYF. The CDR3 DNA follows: TGTGCCAGCAGAGAACAGGGTCGGGAGACCCAGTACTTC.

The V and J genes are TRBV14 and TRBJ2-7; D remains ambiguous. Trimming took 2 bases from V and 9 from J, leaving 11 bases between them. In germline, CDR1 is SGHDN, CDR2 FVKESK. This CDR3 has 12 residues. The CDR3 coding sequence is TGTGCCAGCAGCCAACTAATCGGGCCGCAGTACTTC. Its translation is CASSQLIGPQYF.

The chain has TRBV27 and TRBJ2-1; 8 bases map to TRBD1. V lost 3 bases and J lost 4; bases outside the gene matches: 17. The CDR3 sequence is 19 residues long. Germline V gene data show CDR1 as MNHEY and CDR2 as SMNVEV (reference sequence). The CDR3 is CASSLILGAPGTGYNEQFF. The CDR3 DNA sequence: TGTGCCAGCAGTTTGATTTTAGGGGCCCCCGGGACAGGTTACAATGAGCAGTTCTTC.

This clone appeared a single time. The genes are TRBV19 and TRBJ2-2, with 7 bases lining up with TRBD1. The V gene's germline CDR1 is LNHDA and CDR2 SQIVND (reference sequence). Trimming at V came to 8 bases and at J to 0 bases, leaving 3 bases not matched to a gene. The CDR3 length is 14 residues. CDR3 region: CASRDRSNTGELFF. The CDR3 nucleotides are TGTGCCAGTCGGGACAGATCGAACACCGGGGAGCTGTTTTTT.